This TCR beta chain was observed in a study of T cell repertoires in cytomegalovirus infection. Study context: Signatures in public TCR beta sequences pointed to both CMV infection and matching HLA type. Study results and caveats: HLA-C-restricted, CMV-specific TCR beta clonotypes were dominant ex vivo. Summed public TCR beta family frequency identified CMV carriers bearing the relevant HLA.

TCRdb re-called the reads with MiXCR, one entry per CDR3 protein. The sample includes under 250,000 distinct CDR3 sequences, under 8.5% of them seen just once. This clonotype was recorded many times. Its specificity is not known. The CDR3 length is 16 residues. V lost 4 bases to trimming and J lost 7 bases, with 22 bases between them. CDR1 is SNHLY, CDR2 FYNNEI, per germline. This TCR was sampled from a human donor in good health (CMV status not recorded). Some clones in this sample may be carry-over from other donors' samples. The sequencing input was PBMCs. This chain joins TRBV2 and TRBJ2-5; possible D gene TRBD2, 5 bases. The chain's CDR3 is CASSVTGGNIGGTQYF. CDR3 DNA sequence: TGTGCCAGCAGTGTGACGGGCGGCAATATTGGAGGGACCCAGTACTTC.